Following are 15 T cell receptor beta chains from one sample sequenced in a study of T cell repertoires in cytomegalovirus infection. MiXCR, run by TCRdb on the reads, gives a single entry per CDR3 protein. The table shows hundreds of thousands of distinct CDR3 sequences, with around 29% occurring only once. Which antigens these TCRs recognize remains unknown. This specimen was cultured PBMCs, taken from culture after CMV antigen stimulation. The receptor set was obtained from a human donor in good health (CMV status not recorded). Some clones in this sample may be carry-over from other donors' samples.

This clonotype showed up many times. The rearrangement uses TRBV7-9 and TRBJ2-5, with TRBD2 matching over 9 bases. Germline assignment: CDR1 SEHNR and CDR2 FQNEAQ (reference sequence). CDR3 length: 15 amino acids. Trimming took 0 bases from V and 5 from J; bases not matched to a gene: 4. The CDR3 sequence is CASSLALAGIETQYF. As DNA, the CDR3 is TGTGCCAGCAGCTTAGCGCTAGCGGGGATTGAGACCCAGTACTTC.

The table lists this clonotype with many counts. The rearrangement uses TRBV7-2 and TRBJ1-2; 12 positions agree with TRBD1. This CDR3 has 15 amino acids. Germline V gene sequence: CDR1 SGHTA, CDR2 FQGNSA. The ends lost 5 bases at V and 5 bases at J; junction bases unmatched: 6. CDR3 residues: CASSAGQGARYGYTF. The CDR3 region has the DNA TGTGCCAGCAGCGCGGGACAGGGGGCGCGATATGGCTACACCTTC.

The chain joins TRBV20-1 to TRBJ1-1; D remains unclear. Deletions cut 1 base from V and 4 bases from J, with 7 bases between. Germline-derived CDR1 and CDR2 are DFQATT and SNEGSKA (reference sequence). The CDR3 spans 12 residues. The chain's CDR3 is CSARGLRTEAFF. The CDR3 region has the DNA TGCAGTGCTAGAGGGCTTCGCACTGAAGCTTTCTTT.

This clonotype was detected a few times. The CDR3 bases are TGTGCCAGCAGCTTGCCAGGGATCGAGCAGTACTTC. Translating it yields CASSLPGIEQYF. The genes are TRBV5-6 and TRBJ2-7, with D possibly matching TRBD1 (5 bases). The V end was cut by 1 base, the J end by 6 bases, with 8 bases between. Germline loops: CDR1 SGHDT, CDR2 YYEEEE. The CDR3 is 12 amino acids.

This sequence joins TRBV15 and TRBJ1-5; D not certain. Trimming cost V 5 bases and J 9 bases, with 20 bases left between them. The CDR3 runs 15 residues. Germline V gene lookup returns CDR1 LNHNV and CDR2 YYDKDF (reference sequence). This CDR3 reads CATSSDRATSGPQHF. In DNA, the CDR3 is TGTGCCACCAGCTCCGATAGAGCTACTTCTGGGCCCCAGCATTTT. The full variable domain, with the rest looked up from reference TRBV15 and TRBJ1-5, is DAMVIQNPRYQVTQFGKPVTLSCSQTLNHNVMYWYQQKSSQAPKLLFHYYDKDFNNEADTPDNFQSRRPNTSFCFLDIRSPGLGDTAMYLCATSSDRATSGPQHFGDGTRLSIL.

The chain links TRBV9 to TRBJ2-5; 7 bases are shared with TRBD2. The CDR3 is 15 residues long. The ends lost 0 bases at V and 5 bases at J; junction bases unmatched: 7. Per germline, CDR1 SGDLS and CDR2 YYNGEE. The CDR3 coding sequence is TGTGCCAGCAGCGTAGGGGCGGGAGTGACGGAGACCCAGTACTTC. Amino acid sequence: CASSVGAGVTETQYF. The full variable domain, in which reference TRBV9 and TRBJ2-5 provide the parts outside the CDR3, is DSGVTQTPKHLITATGQRVTLRCSPRSGDLSVYWYQQSLDQGLQFLIQYYNGEERAKGNILERFSAQQFPDLHSELNLSSLELGDSALYFCASSVGAGVTETQYFGPGTRLLVL.

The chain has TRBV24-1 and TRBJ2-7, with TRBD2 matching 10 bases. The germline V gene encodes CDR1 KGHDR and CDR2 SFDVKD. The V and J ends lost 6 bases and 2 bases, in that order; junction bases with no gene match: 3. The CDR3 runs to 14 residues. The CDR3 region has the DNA TGTGCCACCAGTCAAGCGGGAGGGACCTACGAGCAGTACTTC. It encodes CATSQAGGTYEQYF.

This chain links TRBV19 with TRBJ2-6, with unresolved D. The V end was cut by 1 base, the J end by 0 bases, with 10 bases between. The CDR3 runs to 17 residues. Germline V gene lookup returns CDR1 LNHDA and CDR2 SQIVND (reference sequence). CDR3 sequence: CASSIGVWDSGANVLTF. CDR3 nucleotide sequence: TGTGCCAGTAGTATAGGGGTTTGGGACTCTGGGGCCAACGTCCTGACTTTC.

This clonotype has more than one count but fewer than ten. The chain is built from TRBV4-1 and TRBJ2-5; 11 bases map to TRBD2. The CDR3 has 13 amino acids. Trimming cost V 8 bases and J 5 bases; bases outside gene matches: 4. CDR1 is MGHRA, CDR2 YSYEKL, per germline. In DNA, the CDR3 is TGCGCCAGCGCCCGACTAGCGGGGGAGACCCAGTACTTC. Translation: CASARLAGETQYF.

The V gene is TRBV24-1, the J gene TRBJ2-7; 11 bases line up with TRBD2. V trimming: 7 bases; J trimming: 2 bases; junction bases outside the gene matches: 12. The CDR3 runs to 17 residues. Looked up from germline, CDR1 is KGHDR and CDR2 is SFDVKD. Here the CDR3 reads CATREGLAEIKPYEQYF. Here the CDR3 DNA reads TGTGCCACCAGAGAGGGACTAGCGGAAATTAAGCCCTACGAGCAGTACTTC.

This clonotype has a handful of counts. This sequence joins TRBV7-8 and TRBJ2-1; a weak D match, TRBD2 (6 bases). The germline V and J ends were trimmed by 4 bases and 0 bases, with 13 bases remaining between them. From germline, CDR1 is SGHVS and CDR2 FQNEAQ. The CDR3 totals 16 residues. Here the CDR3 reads CASSSAGRSSYNEQFF. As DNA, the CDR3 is TGTGCCAGCAGCTCTGCGGGGAGGAGCTCCTACAATGAGCAGTTCTTC.

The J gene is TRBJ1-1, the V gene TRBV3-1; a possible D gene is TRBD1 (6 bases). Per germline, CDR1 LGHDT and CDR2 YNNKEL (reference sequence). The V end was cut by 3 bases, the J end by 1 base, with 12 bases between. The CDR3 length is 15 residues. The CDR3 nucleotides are TGTGCCAGCAGCCACCCGCAGGGGCCGAACACTGAAGCTTTCTTT. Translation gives CASSHPQGPNTEAFF. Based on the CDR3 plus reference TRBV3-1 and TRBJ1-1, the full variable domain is DTAVSQTPKYLVTQMGNDKSIKCEQNLGHDTMYWYKQDSKKFLKIMFSYNNKELIINETVPNRFSPKSPDKAHLNLHINSLELGDSAVYFCASSHPQGPNTEAFFGQGTRLTVV.

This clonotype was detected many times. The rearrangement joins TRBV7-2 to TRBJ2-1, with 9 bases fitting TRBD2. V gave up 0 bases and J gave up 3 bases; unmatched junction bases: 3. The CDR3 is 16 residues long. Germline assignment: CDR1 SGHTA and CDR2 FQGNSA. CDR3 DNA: TGTGCCAGCAGCTTAGCCAGCGGGGGGAACTACAATGAGCAGTTCTTC. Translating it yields CASSLASGGNYNEQFF.

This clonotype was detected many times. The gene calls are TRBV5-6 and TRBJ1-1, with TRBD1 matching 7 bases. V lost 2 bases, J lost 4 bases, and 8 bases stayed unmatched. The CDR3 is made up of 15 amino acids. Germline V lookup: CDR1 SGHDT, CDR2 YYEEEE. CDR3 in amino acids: CASSFITGVFTEAFF. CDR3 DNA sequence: TGTGCCAGCAGCTTCATTACAGGGGTATTCACTGAAGCTTTCTTT.

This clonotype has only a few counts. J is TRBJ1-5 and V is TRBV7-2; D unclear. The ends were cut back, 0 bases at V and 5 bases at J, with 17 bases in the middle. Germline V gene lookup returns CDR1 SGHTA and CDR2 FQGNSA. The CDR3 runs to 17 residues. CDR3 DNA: TGTGCCAGCAGCTTAGCTGTGGGGAGGACGAACTATCAGCCCCAGCATTTT. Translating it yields CASSLAVGRTNYQPQHF.